This TCR beta chain was sequenced during a study of blood T cell repertoires in COVID-19 (TCRdb year 2020). Broadly, across the study: Collaborator samples came from the United States, Italy and Spain and covered acute and convalescent phases of COVID-19. The samples were drawn from two sources: the first 160 participants of the ongoing ImmuneRACE study, and 950 to 1,500 subjects contributed by 6 global collaborators. HLA class I and class II types, where available, came from metadata supplied by the sample provider rather than from assay-based typing. Subjects who had been exposed to COVID-19, were actively infected with it, or had recovered from it provided the deeply sampled blood TCRbeta repertoires that made up the dataset. The repertoires were made available in a free public database intended to serve as a resource for research on the immune response to SARS-CoV-2. Nearly every sample came with metadata listing a de-identified subject ID, COVID-19 status, age in years and sex. The prospective study material was composed of cDNA or gDNA derived from T cells, B-cell-depleted T cells, or PBMCs.

The collaborating institutions used their own protocols to collect whole blood in K2EDTA tubes. For TCRbeta analysis, collaborators shipped samples in one of three forms: frozen whole blood, isolated PBMCs, or DNA extracted from either of those sample types. A remark on this clone: Its recognized antigen is unknown. The input lacks base qualities; no much larger clone sits a single base away.

Results and caveats for the whole study, not just this receptor: Clinical and demographic metadata were provided uncurated, with the amount varying by source and participant.

Including the terminal cysteine and phenylalanine, the CDR3 comprises 16 residues. The DNA shown is the 48-base CDR3, in frame from base 1. V has 0 bases trimmed and J has 5 bases trimmed; junction bases matching no gene number 8. CDR1 and CDR2 are read off the germline V gene as SGHRS and YFSETQ. TCRbeta CDR3 regions were amplified from genomic DNA using the immunoSEQ Assay, a bias-controlled multiplex PCR. As for the authors' bioinformatics: Within the assay, amplification of reference gene primers was used to estimate how many nucleated cells each sample contained. To quantify the absolute abundance of each unique TCRbeta CDR3 rearrangement, sequence reads were collapsed and filtered. For each sample, productive Simpson clonality was calculated as the square root of Simpson's diversity index across productive rearrangements. The source is immuneACCESS, and TCRdb retained only in-frame sequences with V and J called. Part of the clones is not carried over; for the studies checked, unresolved V genes explain less than half of this, and the remainder is unexplained. D and trimming come from the DNA, and the V and J calls and clone size come from that table. The table for this sample lists 200,000 or so clones; about 80% of them were counted only once. In total, the top ten clones hold 2% to 2.5% of the sample.

This TCR was recovered from a woman aged 55-75 years with acute or convalescent COVID-19. The sample taken for sequencing was peripheral blood. Recombination connected TRBV5-1 to TRBJ2-5; 9 bases in the junction line up with TRBD1. The DNA sequence is given as TGCGCCAGCAGCTTGGCAACAGGGGGCGCGGGGGAGACCCAGTACTTC. It codes for CASSLATGGAGETQYF.